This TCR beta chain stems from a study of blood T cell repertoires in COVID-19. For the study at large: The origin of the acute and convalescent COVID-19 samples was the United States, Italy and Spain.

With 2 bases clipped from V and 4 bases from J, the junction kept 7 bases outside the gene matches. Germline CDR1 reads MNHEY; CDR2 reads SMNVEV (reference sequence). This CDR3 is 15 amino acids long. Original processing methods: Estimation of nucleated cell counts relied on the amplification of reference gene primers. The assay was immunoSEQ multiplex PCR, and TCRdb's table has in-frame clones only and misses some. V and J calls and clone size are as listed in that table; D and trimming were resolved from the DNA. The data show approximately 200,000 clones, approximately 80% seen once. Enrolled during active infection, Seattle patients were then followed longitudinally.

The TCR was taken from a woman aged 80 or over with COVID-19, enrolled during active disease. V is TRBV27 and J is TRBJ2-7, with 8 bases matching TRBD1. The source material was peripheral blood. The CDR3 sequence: CASSLRGTGEYEQYF. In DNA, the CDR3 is TGTGCCAGCAGTTTAAGGGGGACAGGAGAATACGAGCAGTACTTC.